This T cell receptor (beta chain) appears in the sequencing data of a study of HIV-infected children after antiretroviral therapy interruption. Overall study findings and caveats: Naive CD4+ CDR3 sharing between time points fell after interruption began.

A 3' RACE protocol on RNA, with unique molecular identifiers, produced the TCR library. TCRdb analysed the 3' RACE reads with MiXCR anew, one entry per CDR3 protein. Of 40,000 to 55,000 distinct CDR3 sequences in the sample, about 4.3% were seen once. Germline CDR1 and CDR2: SGHDN and FVKESK. The CDR3 extends over 13 amino acids. V lost 3 bases to trimming and J lost 4 bases, with 8 bases between them. The sample's treatment: PENTA 11 planned treatment interruption arm or continuous ART arm. This clonotype was counted only a few times. The antigen remains unidentified. Sequencing used CD45RA+ CD4+ T cells from PBMCs, pooled from several time points, obtained from a donor given antiretroviral therapy, either interrupted or continuous. Stated subset: naive CD4+ CD45RA+ CD45RO- T cells. The clonotype comes from a pool of human donors with HIV. This rearrangement joins TRBV14 to TRBJ2-3; unclear D gene. This CDR3 is CASSHGDADTQYF. In DNA, the CDR3 is TGTGCCAGCAGCCACGGCGACGCAGATACGCAGTATTTT.